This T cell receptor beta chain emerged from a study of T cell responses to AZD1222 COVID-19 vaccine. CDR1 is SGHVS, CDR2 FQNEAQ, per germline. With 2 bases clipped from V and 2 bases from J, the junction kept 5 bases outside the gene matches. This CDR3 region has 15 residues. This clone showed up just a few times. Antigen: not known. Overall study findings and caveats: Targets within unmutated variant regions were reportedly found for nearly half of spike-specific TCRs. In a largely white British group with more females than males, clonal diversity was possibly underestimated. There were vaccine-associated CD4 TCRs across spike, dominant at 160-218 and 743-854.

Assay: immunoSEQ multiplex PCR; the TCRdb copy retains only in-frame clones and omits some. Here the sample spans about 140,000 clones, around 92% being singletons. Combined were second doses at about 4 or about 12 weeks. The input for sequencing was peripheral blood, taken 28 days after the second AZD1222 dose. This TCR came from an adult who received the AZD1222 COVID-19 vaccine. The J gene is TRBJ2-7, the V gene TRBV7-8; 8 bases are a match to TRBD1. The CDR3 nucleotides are TGTGCCAGCAGCTTAACCTGGGGACAGGCCTACGAGCAGTACTTC. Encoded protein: CASSLTWGQAYEQYF.